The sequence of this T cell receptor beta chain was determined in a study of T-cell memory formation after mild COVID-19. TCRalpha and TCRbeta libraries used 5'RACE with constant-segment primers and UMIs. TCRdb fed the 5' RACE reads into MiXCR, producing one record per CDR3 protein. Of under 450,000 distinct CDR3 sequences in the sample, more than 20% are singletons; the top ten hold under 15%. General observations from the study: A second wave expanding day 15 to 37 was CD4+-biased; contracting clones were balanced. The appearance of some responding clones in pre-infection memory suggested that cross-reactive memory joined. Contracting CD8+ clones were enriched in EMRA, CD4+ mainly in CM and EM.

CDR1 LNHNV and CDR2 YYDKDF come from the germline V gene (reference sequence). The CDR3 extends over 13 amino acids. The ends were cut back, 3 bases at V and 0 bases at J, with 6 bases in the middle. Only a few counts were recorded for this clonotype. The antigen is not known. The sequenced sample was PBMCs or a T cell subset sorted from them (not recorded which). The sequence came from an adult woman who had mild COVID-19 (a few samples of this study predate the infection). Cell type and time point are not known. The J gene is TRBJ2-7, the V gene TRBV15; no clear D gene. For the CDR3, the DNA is TGTGCCACCAGCAGGTTCGCCTCCTACGAGCAGTACTTC. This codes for CATSRFASYEQYF.